The entry below describes one TCR beta chain. This specimen comes from a study of blood T cell repertoires in COVID-19. The overall study: Sites across the United States, Italy and Spain contributed samples from acute and convalescent COVID-19.

Authors' methods: Reference gene primers were amplified, and this amplification served to estimate nucleated cell counts. Assay: immunoSEQ multiplex PCR; the TCRdb copy retains only in-frame clones and omits some. Clone size and the V and J calls come from that table; the DNA yielded D and trimming. Of 90,000 to 100,000 clones in the sample, approximately 86% were seen once. The CDR3 is made up of 13 amino acids. Per the germline V gene, CDR1 is MNHNY and CDR2 is SVGAGI (reference sequence). The V and J ends lost 6 bases and 8 bases, in that order; junction bases with no gene match: 6. V gene TRBV6-6 combines with J gene TRBJ1-2, with 10 nucleotides matching TRBD1. The sample taken for sequencing was peripheral blood. The sequence came from a man aged 50-59 years with acute or convalescent COVID-19. The CDR3 sequence is CASSNRDRGGYTF. In nucleotides, the CDR3 is TGTGCCAGCAGCAACCGGGACAGGGGCGGCTACACCTTC.